One sample yielded the 6 T cell receptor beta chains listed below, sequenced in a study of response to subunit inactivated influenza vaccine. From the RT-PCR reads, TCRdb called clonotypes with MiXCR, one entry per CDR3 protein. This table has fewer than 700,000 distinct CDR3 sequences, 13% appearing once. This sample comprised PBMCs from blood, obtained roughly 6 weeks after vaccination. The receptors were gathered from a man aged 50-60 years who received an inactivated influenza vaccine.

This clonotype has a count of ten or more. The chain has TRBV20-1 and TRBJ1-1; D possibly corresponds to TRBD1 (5 bases). The germline V and J ends were trimmed by 0 bases and 3 bases, with 14 bases remaining between them. CDR1 and CDR2 from the germline V gene are DFQATT and SNEGSKA (reference sequence). The CDR3 length is 15 residues. The CDR3 DNA is TGCAGTGCTAGAGATCGGGGCACGTGGTACACTGAAGCTTTCTTT. Its protein is CSARDRGTWYTEAFF.

The J gene is TRBJ2-2, the V gene TRBV5-5; D possibly uses TRBD1 or TRBD2 (6 bases each). V lost 1 base and J lost 2, with 12 bases in between. CDR1 SGHKS and CDR2 YYEKEE come from the germline V gene (reference sequence). This CDR3 region has 16 residues. The CDR3 loop is CASSLIGGINTGELFF. DNA for the CDR3: TGTGCCAGCAGCTTGATCGGGGGCATTAACACCGGGGAGCTGTTTTTT.

In its sample, this clonotype was seen a few times. The chain has TRBV15 and TRBJ2-5, with D hard to call. The germline CDR1 and CDR2 sequences are LNHNV and YYDKDF (reference sequence). Trimming removed 3 bases at V and 1 base at J, with 3 bases between. This CDR3 region has 12 residues. CDR3 nucleotide sequence: TGTGCCACCAGCAGCGTCCAAGAGACCCAGTACTTC. It specifies CATSSVQETQYF.

This clonotype was recorded a few times. The chain uses TRBV3-1 and TRBJ2-7; 9 bases agree with TRBD2. Per germline, CDR1 LGHDT and CDR2 YNNKEL (reference sequence). Trimming cost V 0 bases and J 2 bases; bases outside gene matches: 5. The length of the CDR3 is 16 residues. The CDR3 DNA reads as TGTGCCAGCAGCCAAGATTGGCGGGAGGGCCCCTACGAGCAGTACTTC. Translation: CASSQDWREGPYEQYF.

Many counts were recorded for this clonotype. The chain combines TRBV5-1 with TRBJ2-3; 8 bases are a match to TRBD1. The CDR3 is 15 residues long. The germline V gene encodes CDR1 SGHRS and CDR2 YFSETQ. V lost 4 bases to trimming and J lost 1 base; unmatched junction nucleotides: 5. CDR3 amino acids: CASSPRGQGTDTQYF. In DNA, the CDR3 is TGCGCCAGCAGCCCGCGGGGACAGGGCACAGATACGCAGTATTTT. Supplemented by reference TRBV5-1 and TRBJ2-3, the full variable domain reads KAGVTQTPRYLIKTRGQQVTLSCSPISGHRSVSWYQQTPGQGLQFLFEYFSETQRNKGNFPGRFSGRQFSNSRSEMNVSTLELGDSALYLCASSPRGQGTDTQYFGPGTRLTVL.

This clonotype came up many times. The J gene is TRBJ2-1, the V gene TRBV7-9, with 10 bases aligning to TRBD2. The CDR3 spans 15 residues. CDR1 is SEHNR and CDR2 is FQNEAQ in the germline V gene (reference sequence). J gave up 6 bases and V 5 bases, and 7 bases lay outside the gene matches. The CDR3: CASSTSGGVINEQFF. CDR3 sequence (DNA): TGTGCCAGCAGCACAAGCGGGGGGGTTATCAATGAGCAGTTCTTC. Complete variable domain (other parts from reference TRBV7-9 and TRBJ2-1): DTGVSQNPRHKITKRGQNVTFRCDPISEHNRLYWYRQTLGQGPEFLTYFQNEAQLEKSRLLSDRFSAERPKGSFSTLEIQRTEQGDSAMYLCASSTSGGVINEQFFGPGTRLTVL.